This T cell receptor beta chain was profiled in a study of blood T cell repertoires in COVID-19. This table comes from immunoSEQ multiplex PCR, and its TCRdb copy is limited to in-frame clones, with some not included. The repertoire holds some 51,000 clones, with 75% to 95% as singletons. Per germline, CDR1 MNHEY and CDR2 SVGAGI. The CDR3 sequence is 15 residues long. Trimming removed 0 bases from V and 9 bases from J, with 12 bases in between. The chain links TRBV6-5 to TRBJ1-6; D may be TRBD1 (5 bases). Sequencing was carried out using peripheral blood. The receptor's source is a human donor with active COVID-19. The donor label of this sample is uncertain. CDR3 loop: CASSYSFGGSSPLHF. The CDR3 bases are TGTGCCAGCAGTTACTCGTTCGGGGGGAGTTCACCCCTCCACTTT.